This T cell receptor beta chain was sequenced in a study of metastatic and nonmetastatic thyroid tumors (dated by TCRdb to the early 2020s). In the study overall: Repertoires were compared across peripheral blood and tumor or nodule tissue samples from malignant and benign thyroid patients.

To prepare the library, PCR was applied. The listed sequencing device is Illumina HiSeq 4000. The TCR beta-chain CDR3 region of each patient was profiled by high-throughput sequencing. In the authors' own workflow: A classifier to discriminate distant-metastatic papillary thyroid cancer patients was built from CDR3 differences across clinicopathological groups. To measure repertoire diversity the researchers used the Shannon index, while the Morisita-Horn index served to gauge how similar the tumor and blood repertoires were. TCRdb reprocessed the public reads (quality trimming at Q25 with fastp, clone calling with MiXCR) and kept in-frame beta chains. These V and J calls derive from TCRdb rather than the authors' analysis. In all, the sample holds roughly 12,000 clones, and more than 30% of those were seen once. The ten largest clones add up to roughly 10% of the sample. What the work shows at the level of the full study, not this receptor alone: In both blood and tumor samples, TCR beta diversity was reported to be significantly higher in malignant tumors than in benign nodules.

The CDR3 measures 11 amino acids from cysteine to phenylalanine. Here the CDR3 DNA is all that survives: 33 bases in frame from base 1. V ends up 10 bases short and J 2 bases short, with an unmatched junction base count of 2. This clone was picked up a small number of times. Its specific antigen is unknown. No qualities accompany the bases; no much larger clone lies one base away. No treatment had been received by any patient before thyroid surgery. Using T-cell receptor beta sequencing, the study looked back at clinical samples from patients collected from the early 2010s to the late 2010s. The chain was built from TRBV12-3 or TRBV12-4 and TRBJ2-7, with 7 middle bases fitting TRBD1. The TCR sequence derives from a female donor with papillary thyroid cancer or a benign thyroid nodule (not recorded which). Some clones in this sample may be carry-over from other donors' samples. Material: tumor tissue. The DNA sequence is as follows: TGTGCCAATGGACAGGCCTACGAGCAGTACTTC. This encodes CANGQAYEQYF.